This entry lists 23 T cell receptor beta chains sequenced from one sample in a study of T cell repertoires in cytomegalovirus infection. TCRdb reanalysed the reads using MiXCR and keeps one entry per CDR3 protein. The sample includes around 450,000 distinct CDR3 sequences, under 40% of them seen just once. Sequencing input: PBMCs. The receptors stem from a human donor in good health (CMV status not recorded). Some clones in this sample may be carry-over from other donors' samples.

Worth noting for this clonotype: The germline gene is not matched at one end of the junction; a read error may be the cause. The chain uses TRBV7-2 and TRBJ2-5; weak D call: TRBD1 (5 bases). The CDR3 has 15 amino acids. Per germline, CDR1 SGHTA and CDR2 FQGNSA. The CDR3: CASSYLQGSQETRYF. CDR3 DNA sequence: TGTGCCAGCAGCTACCTTCAGGGATCCCAAGAGACCCGGTACTTC.

This chain connects TRBV11-2 to TRBJ2-7; possible D gene TRBD1, 5 bases. Between the trimmed V and J ends, which lost 2 bases and 6 bases, there was a span of 8 bases. Germline CDR1 reads SGHAT; CDR2 reads FQNNGV. The CDR3 has 12 residues. This chain's CDR3 is CASSLRTPEQYF. The CDR3, as DNA: TGTGCCAGCAGCTTAAGGACACCCGAGCAGTACTTC.

This sequence joins TRBV7-9 and TRBJ2-5, with D perhaps TRBD1 (6 bases). CDR1 is SEHNR and CDR2 is FQNEAQ in the germline V gene (reference sequence). The CDR3 has 16 amino acids. V gave up 3 bases and J gave up 0 bases, with 14 bases separating them. CDR3: CASSLADRGYQETQYF. As DNA, the CDR3 is TGTGCCAGCAGCTTGGCGGACAGAGGGTACCAAGAGACCCAGTACTTC.

The rearrangement links TRBV11-2 to TRBJ2-3; possibly TRBD1 for D (5 bases). The CDR3 runs 14 residues. V gave up 3 bases and J gave up 1 base, with 8 bases separating them. Germline CDR1 SGHAT, CDR2 FQNNGV. The CDR3 loop is CASSFWGRTDTQYF. In nucleotides, the CDR3 is TGTGCCAGCAGCTTCTGGGGCCGCACAGATACGCAGTATTTT.

This clonotype was counted only a few times. The chain joins TRBV12-3 or TRBV12-4 to TRBJ1-1; 7 positions agree with TRBD1. Trimming at V came to 7 bases and at J to 0 bases, leaving 5 bases not matched to a gene. The CDR3 covers 14 residues. This CDR3 is CASIVQGMNTEAFF. DNA for the CDR3: TGTGCCAGCATTGTACAGGGGATGAACACTGAAGCTTTCTTT.

On this clonotype: The final CDR3 position lacks the conserved phenylalanine or tryptophan, pointing to a likely read error. V and J are TRBV28 and TRBJ1-5; D is ambiguous. Trimming removed 8 bases at V and 4 bases at J, with 24 bases between. Germline CDR1 MDHEN, CDR2 SYDVKM. This CDR3 region has 17 residues. The CDR3 nucleotides are TGTGCCAGCGTTCCCGGTGTAGGCAAGCCGATGAATCAGCCCCAGCATTTA. It codes for CASVPGVGKPMNQPQHL.

This clonotype was seen at least ten times. The rearrangement links TRBV4-1 to TRBJ1-5; 7 bases map to TRBD1. From germline, CDR1 is MGHRA and CDR2 YSYEKL. V dropped 1 base and J dropped 3; count of bases not matched to a gene: 3. This CDR3 is 15 amino acids long. The CDR3: CASSQAQGYNQPQHF. The DNA for the CDR3 is TGCGCCAGCAGCCAAGCACAGGGGTACAATCAGCCCCAGCATTTT.

Concerning this clonotype: A much bigger clone sits one base away, suggesting this may be a read error. The rearrangement links TRBV10-3 to TRBJ1-6; TRBD1 aligns across 8 bases. The CDR3 has 15 amino acids. CDR1 and CDR2 (germline): ENHRY, SYGVKD. CDR3 in DNA: TGTGCCATCAGTGAGGCCGACAGGGGTAATTCACCCATCCACTTT. Protein product: CAISEADRGNSPIHF.

This rearrangement joins TRBV5-6 to TRBJ1-2, with D unresolved. Trimming cost V 0 bases and J 7 bases, with 13 bases left between them. Germline CDR1 SGHDT, CDR2 YYEEEE. CDR3 size: 14 residues. The CDR3 reads CASSLVGDSSGYTF. The CDR3 DNA reads TGTGCCAGCAGCTTGGTTGGGGATTCTTCTGGCTACACCTTC.

This clonotype was observed a few times. This chain uses TRBV4-1 with TRBJ1-2, with D hard to call. The CDR3 runs 16 residues. Germline lookup yields CDR1 MGHRA and CDR2 YSYEKL. The V and J ends lost 0 bases and 4 bases respectively, with 15 bases between them. The CDR3 loop reads CASSQDRSLRIYGYTF. The CDR3 nucleotides read TGCGCCAGCAGCCAAGACCGGTCTCTACGAATCTATGGCTACACCTTC.

This clonotype was observed a single time. A read error is possible here, since a much larger clone lies one base away. The chain combines TRBV7-8 with TRBJ2-7, with D unresolved. The V gene's germline CDR1 is SGHVS and CDR2 FQNEAQ. Trimming cost V 5 bases and J 6 bases, with 14 bases left between them. The CDR3 runs 13 residues. This CDR3 reads CASSHRATFEQYF. The CDR3 DNA reads TGTGCCAGCAGCCACAGAGCTACCTTCGAGCAGTACTTC.

On this clonotype itself: The final CDR3 position lacks the conserved phenylalanine or tryptophan, pointing to a likely read error. The DNA is omitted, as the CDR3 cannot be located on it reliably, and the CDR3 follows TCRdb's listing. The chain has TRBV4-2 and TRBJ1-2; no check of the table's D call, TRBD1, against the DNA was made. Germline V gene data show CDR1 as LGHNA and CDR2 as YNFKEQ. Termini included, the CDR3 measures 14 amino acids. CDR3 loop: CASSVGDRGYGYNL.

The rearrangement uses TRBV19 and TRBJ2-1; D not resolved. CDR3 length: 14 residues. CDR1 is LNHDA and CDR2 is SQIVND in the germline V gene (reference sequence). V was trimmed by 1 base and J by 6 bases, leaving 10 bases between them. CDR3 in DNA: TGTGCCAGTAGTATAGCCCCCCTGGGCAATGAGCAGTTCTTC. It is translated as CASSIAPLGNEQFF.

This clonotype occurred many times. The CDR3 DNA reads as TGTGCCAGCAGCCCTCTAGCGGATACGCAGTATTTT. Its translation is CASSPLADTQYF. This chain connects TRBV7-6 to TRBJ2-3; tentatively, D is TRBD2 (6 bases). Germline lookup yields CDR1 SGHVS and CDR2 FNYEAQ. The ends were cut back, 5 bases at V and 6 bases at J, with 9 bases in the middle. The CDR3 totals 12 residues.

The chain links TRBV6-1 to TRBJ2-7; TRBD1 aligns across 10 bases. CDR1 and CDR2 from the germline V gene are MNHNS and SASEGT. V shed 10 bases, J shed 4 bases, and the junction held 4 bases outside the gene matches. This CDR3 is built from 12 residues. The CDR3 loop is CATTGGGYEQYF. The CDR3 nucleotides read TGTGCCACGACAGGGGGCGGATACGAGCAGTACTTC.

Points on this clonotype: The junction does not match germline at one end; this may be a read error. The chain is built from TRBV5-5 and TRBJ2-5; D is unresolved. Per germline, CDR1 SGHKS and CDR2 YYEKEE (reference sequence). The CDR3 spans 13 residues. The CDR3 bases are TGTGCCAGCAGCGAAGAACCCCGGCAGACCAAGTACTTC. Translated, it gives CASSEEPRQTKYF.

This clonotype was counted ten times or more. This CDR3 is CASTPRTSGTNNEQFF. Written as DNA, the CDR3 is TGTGCCAGCACCCCTCGCACTAGCGGGACCAACAATGAGCAGTTCTTC. The chain is built from TRBV7-2 and TRBJ2-1; TRBD2 agrees at 10 bases. The V gene end was trimmed by 7 bases and the J gene end by 5 bases; junction bases not matched to a gene: 11. This CDR3 has 16 residues. Germline V gene data show CDR1 as SGHTA and CDR2 as FQGNSA.

This chain uses TRBV29-1 with TRBJ1-4, with 10 bases aligning to TRBD1. The V gene end was trimmed by 6 bases and the J gene end by 8 bases; junction bases not matched to a gene: 6. Germline loops: CDR1 SQVTM, CDR2 ANQGSEA. The CDR3 has 13 residues. The DNA of the CDR3 is TGCAGCGTCGGGACAGGGGCTGGGGAAAAACTGTTTTTT. This gives the protein CSVGTGAGEKLFF.

With regard to this clonotype: Compared with germline, one end of the junction differs, possibly owing to a read error. The chain carries TRBV12-5 and TRBJ2-3; maybe TRBD1 (5 bases). The CDR3 length is 17 residues. The germline gives CDR1 LGHNT, CDR2 FRNRAP. CDR3 DNA sequence: TGTGTTAGTGGTTTGGCCCATGCCCAGGGTGGCACAGATACGCAGTATTTT. Its protein product is CVSGLAHAQGGTDTQYF.

Only a few counts were recorded for this clonotype. This sequence joins TRBV11-2 and TRBJ1-2; D perhaps matches TRBD1 (5 bases). The CDR3 totals 15 residues. V was cut by 5 bases and J by 7 bases, with 20 bases left in between. The germline CDR1 and CDR2 sequences are SGHAT and FQNNGV. CDR3 coding DNA: TGTGCCAGCAGCGCCACCAGGGACCTCTGGCGTGGCTACACCTTC. It specifies CASSATRDLWRGYTF.

This clonotype has a count of ten or more. This chain uses TRBV7-9 with TRBJ1-2, with TRBD1 matching 7 bases. Germline values: CDR1 SEHNR, CDR2 FQNEAQ (reference sequence). Unmatched junction bases numbered 10, after V lost 5 bases and J lost 4 bases. This CDR3 contains 15 residues. CDR3 sequence: CASSPSGGGSYGYTF. Written as DNA, the CDR3 is TGTGCCAGCAGCCCGTCGGGAGGGGGCAGCTATGGCTACACCTTC.

This clonotype was observed a few times. This rearrangement joins TRBV14 to TRBJ2-1; 8 nucleotides align to TRBD2. The CDR3 totals 15 residues. In germline, CDR1 is SGHDN, CDR2 FVKESK. The V gene end was trimmed by 1 base and the J gene end by 4 bases; junction bases not matched to a gene: 3. The CDR3 coding sequence is TGTGCCAGCAGCCAAGTAACGGGGGGGTACAATGAGCAGTTCTTC. Protein product: CASSQVTGGYNEQFF.

This sequence joins TRBV7-8 and TRBJ1-1, with TRBD1 as a possible D gene (5 bases). Germline V CDR1 and CDR2: SGHVS, FQNEAQ. With 0 bases removed from V and 4 bases from J, the gap between germline ends came to 9 bases. The CDR3 covers 14 residues. The CDR3 bases are TGTGCCAGCAGCTTAGCGGGGGTTCGCACTGAAGCTTTCTTT. The encoded protein is CASSLAGVRTEAFF.